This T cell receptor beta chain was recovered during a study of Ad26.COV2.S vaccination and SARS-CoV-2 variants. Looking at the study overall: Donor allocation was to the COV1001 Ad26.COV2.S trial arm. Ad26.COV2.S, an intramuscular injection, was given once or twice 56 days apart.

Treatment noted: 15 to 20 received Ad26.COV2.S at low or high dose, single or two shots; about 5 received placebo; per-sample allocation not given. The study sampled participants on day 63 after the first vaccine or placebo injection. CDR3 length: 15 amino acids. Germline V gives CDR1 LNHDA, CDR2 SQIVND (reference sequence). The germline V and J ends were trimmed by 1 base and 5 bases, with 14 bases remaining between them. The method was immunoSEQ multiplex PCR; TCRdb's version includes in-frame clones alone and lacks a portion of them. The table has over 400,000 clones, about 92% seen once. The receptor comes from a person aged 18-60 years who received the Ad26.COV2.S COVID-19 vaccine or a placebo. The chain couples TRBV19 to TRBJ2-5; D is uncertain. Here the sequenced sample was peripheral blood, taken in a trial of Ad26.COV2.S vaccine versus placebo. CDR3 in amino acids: CASSIALSRTETQYF. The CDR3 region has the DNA TGTGCCAGTAGTATAGCCTTGAGTAGAACGGAGACCCAGTACTTC.